This section outlines one T cell receptor beta chain sequence together with its context. Its specificity is not known. This entry is derived from a study of CXCR3-negative and CXCR3-positive naive CD8 T cells. Broader study findings: Comparably high diversity marked both naive subsets, whereas memory CD8+ cells had much lower diversity.

TRB cDNA libraries were made by UMI-labeled 5' RACE. From the 5' RACE reads, TCRdb lists one entry per CDR3 protein and no DNA. Its table lists tens of thousands of distinct CDR3 sequences. Germline V gives CDR1 SGHRS, CDR2 YFSETQ. This CDR3 spans 16 amino acids. The V and J genes are TRBV5-1 and TRBJ2-7; lacking DNA, the TRBD1 call made by TCRdb goes unchecked. The origin of this receptor is a human donor in good health. Some clones in this sample may be carry-over from other donors' samples. What was sequenced was naive CXCR3- CD8+ T cells from blood. Sample subset: CD45RO-CCR7+CD27+CD95- naive CD8+ T cells lacking CXCR3 (TNR3-). The CDR3: CASSLETGLGPYEQYF.